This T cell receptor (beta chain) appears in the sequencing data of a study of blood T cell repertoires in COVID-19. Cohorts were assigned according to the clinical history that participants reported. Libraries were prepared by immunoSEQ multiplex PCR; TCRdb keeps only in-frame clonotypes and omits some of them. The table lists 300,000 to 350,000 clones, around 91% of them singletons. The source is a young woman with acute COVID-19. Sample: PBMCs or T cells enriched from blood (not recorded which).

This chain's CDR3 is CASREDRGGFNEQFF. DNA for the CDR3: TGTGCCAGCAGGGAGGACAGGGGTGGCTTCAATGAGCAGTTCTTC. V and J are TRBV2 and TRBJ2-1, with 9 bases aligning to TRBD1. The trim removed 6 bases at V and 6 bases at J, leaving 9 bases unmatched. In germline, CDR1 is SNHLY, CDR2 FYNNEI. This CDR3 is built from 15 residues.